The entry below gives a single T cell receptor (beta chain) sequence along with its context. Its antigen is undetermined. The method was immunoSEQ multiplex PCR; TCRdb's version includes in-frame clones alone and lacks a portion of them. The sample includes over 90,000 clones, more than 90% of them seen just once. The entry originates in a study of T cells in pancreatic ductal adenocarcinoma. Study-wide findings and caveats: No significant tumor-blood clonality difference; means were about 0.11 and 0.072.

Germline CDR1 is MNHEY and CDR2 is SVGAGI. The CDR3 has 14 residues. The V and J ends lost 6 bases and 6 bases, in that order; junction bases with no gene match: 5. No neoadjuvant therapy was given to the selected pancreatic ductal adenocarcinoma patients before their surgery. The rearrangement links TRBV6-5 to TRBJ2-1; TRBD2 aligns across 10 bases. Material for sequencing was PBMCs. The receptor was derived from a human donor with pancreatic ductal adenocarcinoma. The CDR3 sequence: CASRASGSSNEQFF. CDR3 nucleotides: TGTGCCAGCAGGGCTAGCGGGAGCTCCAATGAGCAGTTCTTC.